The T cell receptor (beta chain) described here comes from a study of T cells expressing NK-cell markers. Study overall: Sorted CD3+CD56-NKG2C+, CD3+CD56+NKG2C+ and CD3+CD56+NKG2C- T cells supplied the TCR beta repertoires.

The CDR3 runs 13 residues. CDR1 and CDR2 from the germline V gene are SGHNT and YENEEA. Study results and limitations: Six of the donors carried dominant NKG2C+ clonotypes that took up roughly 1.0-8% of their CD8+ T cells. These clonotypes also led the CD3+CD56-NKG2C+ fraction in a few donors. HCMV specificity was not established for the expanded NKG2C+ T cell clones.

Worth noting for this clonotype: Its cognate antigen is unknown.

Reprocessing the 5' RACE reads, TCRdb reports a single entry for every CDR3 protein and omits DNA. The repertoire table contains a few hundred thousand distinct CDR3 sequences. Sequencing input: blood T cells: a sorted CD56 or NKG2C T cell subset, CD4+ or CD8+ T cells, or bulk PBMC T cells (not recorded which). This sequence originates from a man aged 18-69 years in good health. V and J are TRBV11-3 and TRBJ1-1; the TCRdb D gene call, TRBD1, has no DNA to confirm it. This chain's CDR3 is CASSLGTKSEAFF.